Sequencing of this T cell receptor (beta chain) was carried out in a study of T cell changes during pregnancy in multiple sclerosis. Generated by immunoSEQ multiplex PCR, the TCRdb table keeps only in-frame clones and is missing some. This sample has tens of thousands of clones; around 93% occur once, and the top ten carry 0.9% to 0.95%. This clonotype was sampled from a female donor with multiple sclerosis, enrolled in a pregnancy study. The sample in question was peripheral blood, obtained before pregnancy.

CDR3: CASSLTGGGNSGNTIYF. CDR3 bases: TGTGCCAGCAGCTTAACGGGGGGGGGCAACTCCGGAAACACCATATATTTT. V gene TRBV11-2 combines with J gene TRBJ1-3, with a possible D match to TRBD1 (6 bases). The CDR3 contains 17 residues. The V and J ends lost 2 bases and 4 bases respectively, with 18 bases between them. Germline CDR1 reads SGHAT; CDR2 reads FQNNGV. Full variable domain (outside the CDR3, taken from reference TRBV11-2 and TRBJ1-3): EAGVAQSPRYKIIEKRQSVAFWCNPISGHATLYWYQQILGQGPKLLIQFQNNGVVDDSQLPKDRFSAERLKGVDSTLKIQPAKLEDSAVYLCASSLTGGGNSGNTIYFGEGSWLTVV.